A selection of T cell receptor beta chains follows, all from one sample in a study of T cells in Graves' hyperthyroidism and ophthalmopathy. TCRdb called the multiplex PCR reads again in MiXCR, with one record for every CDR3 protein. This table holds hundreds of thousands of distinct CDR3 sequences, around 16% found once. Sequenced: blood. The receptors were gathered from a woman in her 30s with Graves' hyperthyroidism. The CDR3 runs from the conserved cysteine through the conserved F or W. D genes are given only for firm matches. Not every row has a clone size; where given, it reads once, few, many or a size class.

size,length,J,V,D,DNA,CDR3
many,11,TRBJ2-7,TRBV28,.,TGTGCCAGCAGTTCCGCATACCAGCAGTACTTC,CASSSAYQQYF
many,20,TRBJ2-1,TRBV11-2,.,TGTGCCAGCAGCGGCCGCAACAATGGGGGATACTACAGCTCCTACAATGAGCAGTTCTTC,CASSGRNNGGYYSSYNEQFF
few,15,TRBJ1-5,TRBV20-1,TRBD1,TGCAGTGCTAGTGAGAGCGGGACAGGCAATCAGCCCCAGCATTTT,CSASESGTGNQPQHF
few,13,TRBJ1-1,TRBV7-3,.,TGTGCCAGCAGCTTAATCGGAGGGGCTGAAGCTTTCTTT,CASSLIGGAEAFF
.,15,TRBJ2-1,TRBV18,.,TGTGCCAGCTCACCATCCGCAAAAGGCTACTATGAGCAGTTCTTC,CASSPSAKGYYEQFF
many,13,TRBJ2-3,TRBV20-1,.,TGCAGTGCTAGCTACTCTAGCACAGATACGCAGTATTTT,CSASYSSTDTQYF
many,13,TRBJ2-1,TRBV6-1,.,TGTGCCAGCAGTTCTGACAGAAACAATGAGCAGTTCTTC,CASSSDRNNEQFF
.,16,TRBJ2-7,TRBV7-4,.,TGTGCCAGCAGCGCCCATAGGGGGAACGGAGACTACGAGCAGTACTTC,CASSAHRGNGDYEQYF
.,16,TRBJ2-3,TRBV11-2,TRBD2,TGTGCCAGCATCCCGGGACTAGCGGGCCCCACAGATACGCAGTATTTT,CASIPGLAGPTDTQYF
many,15,TRBJ2-7,TRBV2,TRBD2,TGTGCCAGCAACCCGACTAGCGGGACCTTCTACGAGCAGTACTTC,CASNPTSGTFYEQYF
.,19,TRBJ1-5,TRBV28,.,TGTGCCTGCAGATCACAACAATACACTCGGGATGTCCTCAATCAGCCCCAGCATTTT,CACRSQQYTRDVLNQPQHF
.,13,TRBJ1-3,TRBV7-9,.,TGTGCCAGCTCTGTCGGGGGAGCAAACACCATATATTTT,CASSVGGANTIYF
.,14,TRBJ2-7,TRBV4-1,TRBD1,TGCGCCAGCAGCGGGGACAGGGGAATATACGAGCAGTACTTC,CASSGDRGIYEQYF
.,13,TRBJ1-1,TRBV19,.,TGTGCCACCGCCGGGACCACGGTCCCTGAAGCTTTCTTT,CATAGTTVPEAFF
many,14,TRBJ2-1,TRBV28,.,TGTGCCAGCAGTTTATTAATCCACAACAATGAGCAGTTCTTC,CASSLLIHNNEQFF
few,16,TRBJ1-6,TRBV7-9,.,TGTGCCAGCAGCTTCAACCCCGGGGCCCGAGATTCACCCCTCCACTTT,CASSFNPGARDSPLHF
.,15,TRBJ2-3,TRBV6-1,TRBD2,TGTGCCAGCAGTGAGTTTTTGCGGGGGACAGATACGCAGTATTTT,CASSEFLRGTDTQYF
.,14,TRBJ1-1,TRBV9,.,TGTGCCAGCAGCGTAGGGGGGGCGAACACTGAAGCTTTCTTT,CASSVGGANTEAFF
.,16,TRBJ2-2,TRBV27,.,TGTGCCAGCAGTTTGGTGGGGGATCCGAACACCGGGGAGCTGTTTTTT,CASSLVGDPNTGELFF
many,20,TRBJ2-1,TRBV6-1,.,TGTGCCAGCAGTTACCCTTCCCGGGACTCTCGGCAAAGCTCCTACAATGAGCAGTTCTTC,CASSYPSRDSRQSSYNEQFF
few,13,TRBJ1-2,TRBV7-2,.,TGTGCCAGCAGCTTAAACCAAAACTATGGCTACACCTTC,CASSLNQNYGYTF
.,12,TRBJ1-1,TRBV6-1,.,TGTGCCAGCAGCCGCGGGGACGCTGAAGCTTTCTTT,CASSRGDAEAFF
.,15,TRBJ2-2,TRBV5-5,.,TGTGCCAGCAGCCCTCCCGGCCAGAACACCGGGGAGCTGTTTTTT,CASSPPGQNTGELFF
.,14,TRBJ2-2,TRBV9,.,TGTGCCAGCAGCGCCCAGACTCGGTACGGGGAGCTGTTTTTT,CASSAQTRYGELFF